This TCR beta chain was captured by sequencing in a study of blood T cell repertoires in COVID-19. On the study more broadly: Sample material is recorded as cDNA or gDNA derived from T cells, B-cell-depleted T cells, or PBMCs.

This clone was found once. Germline lookup yields CDR1 MNHNS and CDR2 SASEGT. The V and J ends lost 2 bases and 10 bases respectively, with 8 bases between them. The CDR3 consists of 11 residues. Using immunoSEQ multiplex PCR, the repertoire was profiled, and TCRdb retains in-frame clones only, with some absent. The data show roughly 200,000 clones, 80% to 85% seen once. Sequencing was performed on peripheral blood. The chain employs TRBV6-1 and TRBJ1-2, with D hard to call. This TCR came from a woman of 80 years or more with COVID-19, enrolled during active disease. Here the CDR3 DNA reads TGTGCCAGCAGTGAACCTCGAGCCTACACCTTC. Translation gives CASSEPRAYTF.